The rows below give T cell receptor beta chains drawn from one sample of a study of blood T cells in healthy people across ages. TCRdb redid the calling of the 5' RACE reads with MiXCR, one entry per CDR3 protein. The sample has approximately 1.5 million distinct CDR3 sequences, 35% to 45% seen once. The sample taken for sequencing was blood. The receptor source for this set is a woman aged 18-29 years in good health. The CDR3 runs from the conserved cysteine through the conserved F or W. Each record gives: clone size, J gene, V gene, CDR3 protein. Not every row has a clone size; where given, it reads once, few, many or a size class.

size: NA; J: TRBJ2-1; V: TRBV7-2; CDR3: CASSPWTSGAYNEQFF
size: NA; J: TRBJ1-4; V: TRBV5-1; CDR3: CASSWTGPGATNEKLFF
size: NA; J: TRBJ1-1; V: TRBV4-3; CDR3: CASSQDRAVEATEAFF
size: NA; J: TRBJ2-1; V: TRBV18; CDR3: CASSPINRGNEQFF
size: many; J: TRBJ2-3; V: TRBV7-9; CDR3: CASSRLSSTDTQYF
size: NA; J: TRBJ2-1; V: TRBV27; CDR3: CASSVKTGNEQFF
size: few; J: TRBJ2-5; V: TRBV20-1; CDR3: CSARPLAGIETQYF
size: NA; J: TRBJ2-3; V: TRBV11-2; CDR3: CASSNPAGSFTDTQYF
size: NA; J: TRBJ2-7; V: TRBV4-1; CDR3: CASSQDGRTGGREQYF
size: NA; J: TRBJ1-1; V: TRBV27; CDR3: CASSLSGDREAFF
size: NA; J: TRBJ1-1; V: TRBV12-3/TRBV12-4; CDR3: CASKGRKTNTEAFF
size: few; J: TRBJ2-3; V: TRBV5-1; CDR3: CASSLAVGGGAPAADTQYF
size: NA; J: TRBJ2-7; V: TRBV4-3; CDR3: CASSPTVAYERYF
size: few; J: TRBJ2-1; V: TRBV6-5; CDR3: CASTRRGGLGNEQFF
size: few; J: TRBJ1-1; V: TRBV6-5; CDR3: CASSYTAQHMNTEAFF
size: NA; J: NA; V: TRBV28; CDR3: CASSLGGEVDEQYF
size: few; J: TRBJ1-2; V: TRBV5-1; CDR3: CASSLERQKNYGYTF
size: NA; J: TRBJ2-5; V: TRBV29-1; CDR3: CSVVEAVETQYF
size: NA; J: TRBJ1-4; V: TRBV20-1; CDR3: CSAIQATNEKLFF
size: NA; J: TRBJ1-4; V: TRBV4-3; CDR3: CASSQGWGTTNEKLFF
size: NA; J: TRBJ1-2; V: TRBV7-2; CDR3: CASSLAGTGGGLNYGYTF
size: few; J: TRBJ1-1; V: TRBV6-2/TRBV6-3; CDR3: CASSYTRGGLMNTEAFF
size: NA; J: NA; V: TRBV29-1; CDR3: CSGLGRDKNRAETQYF
size: NA; J: TRBJ1-2; V: TRBV19; CDR3: CASSIGLLLGLDYGYTF
size: few; J: TRBJ1-1; V: TRBV7-2; CDR3: CASSLDGSRGTEAFF
size: NA; J: TRBJ1-1; V: TRBV29-1; CDR3: CSVGVVNTEAFF
size: NA; J: TRBJ2-7; V: TRBV2; CDR3: CASRGWGQDYEQYF
size: NA; J: TRBJ2-1; V: TRBV9; CDR3: CASGLVGEQFF
size: few; J: TRBJ1-5; V: TRBV10-3; CDR3: CAISEGAYQPQHF
size: NA; J: TRBJ2-5; V: TRBV9; CDR3: CASSVVWDWGYQETQYF
size: NA; J: TRBJ1-5; V: TRBV7-2; CDR3: CASSLGSRTAQPQHF
size: few; J: TRBJ1-6; V: TRBV12-3/TRBV12-4; CDR3: CASSLQGASSPLHF
size: NA; J: TRBJ1-1; V: TRBV29-1; CDR3: CSVDMRDTEAFF
size: once; J: TRBJ2-1; V: TRBV20-1; CDR3: CSVSGDRSVDEQFF
size: NA; J: TRBJ1-1; V: TRBV20-1; CDR3: CSARDPSRGGTEAFF
size: few; J: TRBJ1-1; V: TRBV27; CDR3: CASRARALWNTEAFF
size: many; J: TRBJ2-1; V: TRBV5-1; CDR3: CASSLPSGSSYNEQFF
size: NA; J: TRBJ1-1; V: TRBV11-2; CDR3: CASSPPTAHTEAFF
size: few; J: NA; V: TRBV6-2/TRBV6-3; CDR3: CASSSGGRRYEQYF
size: NA; J: TRBJ1-4; V: TRBV18; CDR3: CASLSRDDEKLFF
size: NA; J: TRBJ2-7; V: TRBV12-3/TRBV12-4; CDR3: CASSPPLGSPSYNEQYF
size: NA; J: TRBJ2-3; V: TRBV4-3; CDR3: CASSQDLRNTDTQYF
size: few; J: TRBJ2-7; V: TRBV13; CDR3: CASSINHEQYF
size: NA; J: TRBJ2-7; V: TRBV10-3; CDR3: CAISEGINNEQYF
size: few; J: TRBJ1-4; V: TRBV20-1; CDR3: CSARGPGDYEKLFF
size: NA; J: TRBJ1-1; V: TRBV9; CDR3: CASSPGPGTGKEAFF
size: few; J: TRBJ2-3; V: TRBV4-3; CDR3: CASSQAAEGLVGDTQYF
size: NA; J: TRBJ2-7; V: TRBV20-1; CDR3: CSAGTSGRTSYEQYF
size: many; J: TRBJ2-7; V: TRBV2; CDR3: CASRGDSYEQYF
size: NA; J: TRBJ1-6; V: TRBV9; CDR3: CASSEQSSGNSPLHF
size: NA; J: TRBJ2-5; V: TRBV5-1; CDR3: CASSSSDRGTSGSLGYF
size: NA; J: TRBJ1-5; V: TRBV27; CDR3: CASSLGTGHNQPQHF
size: many; J: TRBJ1-1; V: TRBV6-2/TRBV6-3; CDR3: CASSYTGNTEAFF
size: NA; J: TRBJ1-6; V: TRBV20-1; CDR3: CSAREASYNSPLHF